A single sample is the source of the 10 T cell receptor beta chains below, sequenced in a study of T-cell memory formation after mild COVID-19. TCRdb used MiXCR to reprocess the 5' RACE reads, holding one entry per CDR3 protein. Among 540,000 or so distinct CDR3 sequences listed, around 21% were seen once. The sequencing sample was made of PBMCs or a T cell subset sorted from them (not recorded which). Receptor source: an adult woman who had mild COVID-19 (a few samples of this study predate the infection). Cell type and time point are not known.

CDR3 bases: TGTGCCAGCAGCCAAGTTCGGGGAGCTGAAGCTTTCTTT. This codes for CASSQVRGAEAFF. The rearrangement joins TRBV3-1 to TRBJ1-1, with unresolved D. The CDR3 extends over 13 amino acids. V was trimmed by 1 base and J by 6 bases, leaving 9 bases between them. Germline-derived CDR1 and CDR2 are LGHDT and YNNKEL (reference sequence).

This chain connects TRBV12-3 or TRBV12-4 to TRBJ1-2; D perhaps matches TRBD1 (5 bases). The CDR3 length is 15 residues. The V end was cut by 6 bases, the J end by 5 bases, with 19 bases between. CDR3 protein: CASRIYRREEYGYTF. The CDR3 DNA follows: TGTGCCAGCAGAATTTACAGGAGGGAAGAATATGGCTACACCTTC.

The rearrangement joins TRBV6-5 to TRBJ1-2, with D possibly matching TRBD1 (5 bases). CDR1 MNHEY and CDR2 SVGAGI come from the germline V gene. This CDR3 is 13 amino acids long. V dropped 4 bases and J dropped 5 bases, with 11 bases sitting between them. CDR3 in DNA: TGTGCCAGCAGTTGGGGGGTGGAGTATGGCTACACCTTC. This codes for CASSWGVEYGYTF.

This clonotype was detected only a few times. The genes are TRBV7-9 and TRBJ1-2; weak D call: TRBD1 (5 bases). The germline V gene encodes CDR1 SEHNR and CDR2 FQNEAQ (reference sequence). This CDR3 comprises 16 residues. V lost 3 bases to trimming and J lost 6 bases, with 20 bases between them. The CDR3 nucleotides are TGTGCCAGCAGCTTCAGCAGGGAAGGGCTGCTTCATGGCTACACCTTC. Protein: CASSFSREGLLHGYTF.

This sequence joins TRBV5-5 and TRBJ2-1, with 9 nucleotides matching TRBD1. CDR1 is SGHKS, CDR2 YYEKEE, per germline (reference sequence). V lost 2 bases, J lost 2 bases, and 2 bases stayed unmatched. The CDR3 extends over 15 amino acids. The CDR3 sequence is CASSLQGATYNEQFF. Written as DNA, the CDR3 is TGTGCCAGCAGCTTACAGGGGGCGACCTACAATGAGCAGTTCTTC.

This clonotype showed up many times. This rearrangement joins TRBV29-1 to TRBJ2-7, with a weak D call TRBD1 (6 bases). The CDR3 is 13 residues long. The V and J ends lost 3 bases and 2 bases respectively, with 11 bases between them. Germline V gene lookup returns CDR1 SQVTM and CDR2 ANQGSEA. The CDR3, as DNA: TGCAGCGTTGATACAGGGCTTGCCTACGAGCAGTACTTC. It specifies CSVDTGLAYEQYF.

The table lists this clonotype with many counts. In DNA form, the CDR3 reads TGTGCCAGCAGTTTCGCAGGGGGCAATGAGCAGTTCTTC. It is translated as CASSFAGGNEQFF. The V gene is TRBV12-3 or TRBV12-4, the J gene TRBJ2-1; 7 bases fit TRBD1. After removal of 3 bases from V and 6 bases from J, the junction contained 2 bases not matched to a gene. This CDR3 region has 13 residues.

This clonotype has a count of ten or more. The CDR3 loop is CASKPGRSYNEQFF. For the CDR3, the DNA is TGTGCCAGCAAACCGGGCCGCTCCTACAATGAGCAGTTCTTC. This sequence joins TRBV12-3 or TRBV12-4 and TRBJ2-1; D unresolved. The germline V and J ends were trimmed by 7 bases and 0 bases, with 10 bases remaining between them. The CDR3 runs to 14 residues.

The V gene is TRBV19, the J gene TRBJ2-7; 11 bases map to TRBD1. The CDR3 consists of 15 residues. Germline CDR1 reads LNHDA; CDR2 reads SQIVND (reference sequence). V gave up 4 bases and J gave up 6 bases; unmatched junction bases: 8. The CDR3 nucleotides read TGTGCCAGTAGTAGTGGACAGGGGGCCGTTCGCGAGCAGTACTTC. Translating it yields CASSSGQGAVREQYF.

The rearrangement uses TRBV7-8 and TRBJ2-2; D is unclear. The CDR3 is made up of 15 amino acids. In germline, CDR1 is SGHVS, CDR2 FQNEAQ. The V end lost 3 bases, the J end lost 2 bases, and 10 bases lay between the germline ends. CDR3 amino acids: CASSFTEINTGELFF. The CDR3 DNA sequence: TGTGCCAGCAGCTTTACGGAGATAAACACCGGGGAGCTGTTTTTT.